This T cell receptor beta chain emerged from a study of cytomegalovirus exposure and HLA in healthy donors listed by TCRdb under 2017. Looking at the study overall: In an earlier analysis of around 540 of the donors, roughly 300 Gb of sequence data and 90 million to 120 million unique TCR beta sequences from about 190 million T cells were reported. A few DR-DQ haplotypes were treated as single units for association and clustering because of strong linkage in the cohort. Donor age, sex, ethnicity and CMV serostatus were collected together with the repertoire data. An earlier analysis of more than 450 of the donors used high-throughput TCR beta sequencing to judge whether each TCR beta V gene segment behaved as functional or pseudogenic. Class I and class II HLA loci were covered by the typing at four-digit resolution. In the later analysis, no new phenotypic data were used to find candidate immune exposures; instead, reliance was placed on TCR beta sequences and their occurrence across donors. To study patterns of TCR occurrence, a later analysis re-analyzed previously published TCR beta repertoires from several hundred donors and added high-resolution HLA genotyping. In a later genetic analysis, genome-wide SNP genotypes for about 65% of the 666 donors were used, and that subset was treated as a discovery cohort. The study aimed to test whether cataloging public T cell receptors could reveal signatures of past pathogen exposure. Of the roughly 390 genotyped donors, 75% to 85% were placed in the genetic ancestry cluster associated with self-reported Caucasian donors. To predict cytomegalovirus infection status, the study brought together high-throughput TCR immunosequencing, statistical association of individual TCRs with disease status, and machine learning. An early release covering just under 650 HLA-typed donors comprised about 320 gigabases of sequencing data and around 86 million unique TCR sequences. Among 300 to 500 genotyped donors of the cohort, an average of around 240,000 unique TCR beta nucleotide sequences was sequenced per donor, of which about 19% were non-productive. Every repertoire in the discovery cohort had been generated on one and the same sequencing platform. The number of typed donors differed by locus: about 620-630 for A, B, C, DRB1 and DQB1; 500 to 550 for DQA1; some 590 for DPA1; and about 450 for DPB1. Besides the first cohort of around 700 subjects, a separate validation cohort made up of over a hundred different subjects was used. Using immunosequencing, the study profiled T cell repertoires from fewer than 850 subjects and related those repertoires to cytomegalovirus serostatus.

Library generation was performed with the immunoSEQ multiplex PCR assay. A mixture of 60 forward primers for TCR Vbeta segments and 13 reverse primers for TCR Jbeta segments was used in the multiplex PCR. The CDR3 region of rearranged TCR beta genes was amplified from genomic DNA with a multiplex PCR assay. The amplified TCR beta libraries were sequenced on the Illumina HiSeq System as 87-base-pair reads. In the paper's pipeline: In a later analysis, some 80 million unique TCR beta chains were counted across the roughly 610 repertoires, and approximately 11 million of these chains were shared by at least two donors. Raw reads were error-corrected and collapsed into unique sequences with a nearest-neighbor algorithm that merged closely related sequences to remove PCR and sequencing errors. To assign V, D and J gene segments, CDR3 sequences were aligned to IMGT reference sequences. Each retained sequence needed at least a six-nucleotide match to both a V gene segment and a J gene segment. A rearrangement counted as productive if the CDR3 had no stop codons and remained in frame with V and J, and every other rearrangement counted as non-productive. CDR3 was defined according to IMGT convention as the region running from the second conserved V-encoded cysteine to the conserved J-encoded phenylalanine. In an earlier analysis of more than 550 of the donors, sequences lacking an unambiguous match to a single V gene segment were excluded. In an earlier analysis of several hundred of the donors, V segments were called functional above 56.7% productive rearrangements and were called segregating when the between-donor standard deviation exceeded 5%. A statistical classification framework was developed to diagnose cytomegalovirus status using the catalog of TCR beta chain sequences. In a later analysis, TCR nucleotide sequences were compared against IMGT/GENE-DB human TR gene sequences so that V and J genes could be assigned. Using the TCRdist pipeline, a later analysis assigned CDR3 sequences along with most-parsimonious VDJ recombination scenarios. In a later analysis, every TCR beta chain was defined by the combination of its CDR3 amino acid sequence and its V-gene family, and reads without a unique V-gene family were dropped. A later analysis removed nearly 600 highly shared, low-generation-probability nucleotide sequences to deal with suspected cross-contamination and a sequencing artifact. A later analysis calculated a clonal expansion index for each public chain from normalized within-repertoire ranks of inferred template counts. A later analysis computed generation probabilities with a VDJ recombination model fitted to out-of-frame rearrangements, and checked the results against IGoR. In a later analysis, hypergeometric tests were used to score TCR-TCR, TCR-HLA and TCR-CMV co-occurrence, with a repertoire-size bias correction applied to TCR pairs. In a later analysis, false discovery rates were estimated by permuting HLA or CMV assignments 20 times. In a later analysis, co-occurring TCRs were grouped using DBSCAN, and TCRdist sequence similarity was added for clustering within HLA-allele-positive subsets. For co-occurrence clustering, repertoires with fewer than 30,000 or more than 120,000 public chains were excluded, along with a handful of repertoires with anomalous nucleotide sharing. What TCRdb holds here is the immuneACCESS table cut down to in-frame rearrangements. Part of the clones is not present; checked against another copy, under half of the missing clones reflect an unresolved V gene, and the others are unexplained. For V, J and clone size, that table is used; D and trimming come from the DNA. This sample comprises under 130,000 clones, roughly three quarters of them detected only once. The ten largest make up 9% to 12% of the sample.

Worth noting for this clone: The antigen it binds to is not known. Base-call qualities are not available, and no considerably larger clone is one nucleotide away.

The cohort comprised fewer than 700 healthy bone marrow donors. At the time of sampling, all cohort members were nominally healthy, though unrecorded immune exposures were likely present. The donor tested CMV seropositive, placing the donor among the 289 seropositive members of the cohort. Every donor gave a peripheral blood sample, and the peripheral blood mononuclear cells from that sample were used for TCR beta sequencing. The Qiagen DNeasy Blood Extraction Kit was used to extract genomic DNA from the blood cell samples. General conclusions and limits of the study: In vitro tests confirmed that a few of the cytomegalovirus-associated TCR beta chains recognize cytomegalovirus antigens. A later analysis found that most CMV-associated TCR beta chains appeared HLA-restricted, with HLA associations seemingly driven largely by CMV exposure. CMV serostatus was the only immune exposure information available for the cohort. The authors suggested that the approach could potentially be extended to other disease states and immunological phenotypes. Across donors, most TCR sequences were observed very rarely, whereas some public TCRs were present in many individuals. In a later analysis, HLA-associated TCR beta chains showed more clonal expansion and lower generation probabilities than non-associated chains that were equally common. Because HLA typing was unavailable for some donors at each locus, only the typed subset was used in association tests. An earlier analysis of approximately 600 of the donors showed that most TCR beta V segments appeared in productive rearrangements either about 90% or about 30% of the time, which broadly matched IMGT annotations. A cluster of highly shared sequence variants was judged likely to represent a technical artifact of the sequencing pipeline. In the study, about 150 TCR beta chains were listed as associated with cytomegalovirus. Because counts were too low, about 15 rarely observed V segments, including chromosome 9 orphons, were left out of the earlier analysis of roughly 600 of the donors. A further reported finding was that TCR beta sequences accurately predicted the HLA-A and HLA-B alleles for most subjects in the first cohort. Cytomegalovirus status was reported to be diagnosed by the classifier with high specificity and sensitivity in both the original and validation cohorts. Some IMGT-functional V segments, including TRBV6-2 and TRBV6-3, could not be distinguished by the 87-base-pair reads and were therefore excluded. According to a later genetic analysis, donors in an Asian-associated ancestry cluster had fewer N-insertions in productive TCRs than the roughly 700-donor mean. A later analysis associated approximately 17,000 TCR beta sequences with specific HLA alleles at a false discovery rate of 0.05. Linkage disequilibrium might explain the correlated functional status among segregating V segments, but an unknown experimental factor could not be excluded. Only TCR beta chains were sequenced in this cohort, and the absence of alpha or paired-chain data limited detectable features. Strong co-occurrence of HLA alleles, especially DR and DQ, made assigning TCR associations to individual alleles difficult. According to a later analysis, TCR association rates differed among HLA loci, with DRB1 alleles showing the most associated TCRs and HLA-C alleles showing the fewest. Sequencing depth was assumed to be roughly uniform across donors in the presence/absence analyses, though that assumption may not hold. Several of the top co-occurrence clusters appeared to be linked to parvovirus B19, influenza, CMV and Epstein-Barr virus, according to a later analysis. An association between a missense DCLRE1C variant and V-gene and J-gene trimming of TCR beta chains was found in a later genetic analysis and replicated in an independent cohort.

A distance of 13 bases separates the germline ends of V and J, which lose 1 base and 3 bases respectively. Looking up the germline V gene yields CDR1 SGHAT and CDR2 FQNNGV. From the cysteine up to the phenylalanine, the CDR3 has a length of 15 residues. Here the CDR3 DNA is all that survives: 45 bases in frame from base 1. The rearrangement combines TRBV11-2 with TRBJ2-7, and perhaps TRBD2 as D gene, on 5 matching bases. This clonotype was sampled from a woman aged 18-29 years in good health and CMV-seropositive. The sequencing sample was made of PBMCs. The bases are TGTGCCAGCAGCTTAGGCGGAGGTATTCTCTACGAGCAGTACTTC. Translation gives CASSLGGGILYEQYF.